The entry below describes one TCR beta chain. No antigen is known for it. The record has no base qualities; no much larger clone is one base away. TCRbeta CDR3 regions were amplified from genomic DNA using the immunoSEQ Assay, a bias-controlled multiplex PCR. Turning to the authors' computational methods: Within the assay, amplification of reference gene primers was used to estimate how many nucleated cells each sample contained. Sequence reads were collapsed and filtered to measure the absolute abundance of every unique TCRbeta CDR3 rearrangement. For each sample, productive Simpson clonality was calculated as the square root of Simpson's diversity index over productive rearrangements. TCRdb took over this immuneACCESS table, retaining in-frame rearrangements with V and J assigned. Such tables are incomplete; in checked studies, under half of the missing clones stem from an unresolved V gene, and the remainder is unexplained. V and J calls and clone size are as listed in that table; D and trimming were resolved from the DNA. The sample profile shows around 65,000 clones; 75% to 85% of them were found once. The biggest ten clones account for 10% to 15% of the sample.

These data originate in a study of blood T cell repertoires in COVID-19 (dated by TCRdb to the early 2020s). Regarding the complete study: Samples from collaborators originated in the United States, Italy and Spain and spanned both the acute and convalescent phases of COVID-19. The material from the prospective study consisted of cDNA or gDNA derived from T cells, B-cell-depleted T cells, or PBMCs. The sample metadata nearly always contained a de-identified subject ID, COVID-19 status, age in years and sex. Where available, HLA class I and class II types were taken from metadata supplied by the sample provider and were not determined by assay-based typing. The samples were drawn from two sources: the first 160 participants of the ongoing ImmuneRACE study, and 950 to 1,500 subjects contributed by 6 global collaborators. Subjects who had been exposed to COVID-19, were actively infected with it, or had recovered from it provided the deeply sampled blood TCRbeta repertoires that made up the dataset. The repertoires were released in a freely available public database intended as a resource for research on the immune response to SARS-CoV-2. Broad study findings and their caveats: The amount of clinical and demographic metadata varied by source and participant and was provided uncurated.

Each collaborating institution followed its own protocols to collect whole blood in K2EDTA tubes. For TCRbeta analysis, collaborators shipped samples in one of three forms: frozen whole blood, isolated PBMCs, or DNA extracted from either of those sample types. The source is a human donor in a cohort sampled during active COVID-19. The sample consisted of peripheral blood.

The CDR3 has the sequence CASSLGTSDHQETQYF. At the DNA level, the sequence is TGTGCCAGCAGCCTCGGGACTAGCGACCACCAAGAGACCCAGTACTTC. The sequence is built from TRBV11-3 and TRBJ2-5, and 10 junction bases match TRBD2. The CDR3 sequence holds 16 residues, the cysteine and phenylalanine included. The sequence is cut down to CDR3 DNA, 48 bases in frame from base 1. V trim: 5 bases; J trim: 0 bases; unmatched bases: 6. As encoded in the germline V gene, CDR1 is SGHNT while CDR2 is YENEEA.